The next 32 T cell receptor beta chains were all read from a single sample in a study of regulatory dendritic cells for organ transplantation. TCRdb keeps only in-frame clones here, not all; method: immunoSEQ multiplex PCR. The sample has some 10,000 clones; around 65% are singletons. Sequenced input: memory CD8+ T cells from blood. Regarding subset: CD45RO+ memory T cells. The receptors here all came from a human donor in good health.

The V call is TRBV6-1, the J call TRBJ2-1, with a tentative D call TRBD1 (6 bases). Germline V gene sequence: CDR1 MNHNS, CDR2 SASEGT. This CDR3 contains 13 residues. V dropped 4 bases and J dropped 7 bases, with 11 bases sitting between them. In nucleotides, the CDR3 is TGTGCCAGCAGTGGGACAGATTATAATGAGCAGTTCTTC. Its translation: CASSGTDYNEQFF.

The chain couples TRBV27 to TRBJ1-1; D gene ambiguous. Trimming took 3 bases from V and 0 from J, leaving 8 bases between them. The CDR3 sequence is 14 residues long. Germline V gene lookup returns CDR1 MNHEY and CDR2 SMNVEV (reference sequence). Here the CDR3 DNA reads TGTGCCAGCAGTTTTGGGGTCATGAACACTGAAGCTTTCTTT. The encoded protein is CASSFGVMNTEAFF.

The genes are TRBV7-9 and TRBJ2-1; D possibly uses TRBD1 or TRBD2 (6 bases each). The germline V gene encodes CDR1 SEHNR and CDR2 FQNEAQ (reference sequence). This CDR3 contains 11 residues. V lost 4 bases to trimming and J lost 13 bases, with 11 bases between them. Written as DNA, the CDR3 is TGTGCCAGCAGCTCCGGGGGCCCCCAGTTCTTC. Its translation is CASSSGGPQFF.

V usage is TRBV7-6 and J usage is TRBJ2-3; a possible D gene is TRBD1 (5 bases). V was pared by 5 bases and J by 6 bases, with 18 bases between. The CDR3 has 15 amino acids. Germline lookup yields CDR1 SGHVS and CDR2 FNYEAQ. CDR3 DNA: TGTGCCAGCAGCCTAGACTCCTCAGGGTTGGATACGCAGTATTTT. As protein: CASSLDSSGLDTQYF.

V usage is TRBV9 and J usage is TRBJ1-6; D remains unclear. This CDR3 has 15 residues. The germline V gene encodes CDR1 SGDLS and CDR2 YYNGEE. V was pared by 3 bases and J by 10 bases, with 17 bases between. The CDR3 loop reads CASSAQNWPGSPLHF. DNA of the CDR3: TGTGCCAGCAGCGCACAAAATTGGCCGGGGTCACCCCTCCACTTT.

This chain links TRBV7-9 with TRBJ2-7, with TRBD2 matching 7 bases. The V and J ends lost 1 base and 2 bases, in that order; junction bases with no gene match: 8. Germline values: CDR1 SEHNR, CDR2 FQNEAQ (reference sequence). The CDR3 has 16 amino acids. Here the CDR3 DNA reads TGTGCCAGCAGCTTAGTTAAGGTGGGAGGGCCCTACGAGCAGTACTTC. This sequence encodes CASSLVKVGGPYEQYF.

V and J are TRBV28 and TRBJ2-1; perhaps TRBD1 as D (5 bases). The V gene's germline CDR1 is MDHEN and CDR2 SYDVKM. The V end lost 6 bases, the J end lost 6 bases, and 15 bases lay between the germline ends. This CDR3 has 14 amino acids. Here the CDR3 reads CASRSGSQTNEQFF. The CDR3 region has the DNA TGTGCCAGCAGGTCAGGGTCGCAAACCAATGAGCAGTTCTTC.

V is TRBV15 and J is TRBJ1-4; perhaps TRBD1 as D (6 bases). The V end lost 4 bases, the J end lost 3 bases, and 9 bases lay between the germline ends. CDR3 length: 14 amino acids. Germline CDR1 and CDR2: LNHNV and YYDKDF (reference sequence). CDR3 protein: CATSTGASNEKLFF. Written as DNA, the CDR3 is TGTGCCACCAGCACAGGGGCCTCTAATGAAAAACTGTTTTTT.

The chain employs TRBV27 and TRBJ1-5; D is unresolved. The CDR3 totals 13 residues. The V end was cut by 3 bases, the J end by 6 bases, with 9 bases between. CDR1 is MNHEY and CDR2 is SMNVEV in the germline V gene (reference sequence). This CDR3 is CASSFGPPQPQHF. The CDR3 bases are TGTGCCAGCAGTTTTGGGCCCCCTCAGCCCCAGCATTTT.

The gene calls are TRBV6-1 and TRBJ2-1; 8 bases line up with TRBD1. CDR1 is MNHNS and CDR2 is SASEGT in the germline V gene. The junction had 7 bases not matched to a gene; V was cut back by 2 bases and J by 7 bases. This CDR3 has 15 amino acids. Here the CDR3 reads CASSEPEDRANEQFF. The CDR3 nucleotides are TGTGCCAGCAGTGAACCCGAGGACAGGGCTAATGAGCAGTTCTTC.

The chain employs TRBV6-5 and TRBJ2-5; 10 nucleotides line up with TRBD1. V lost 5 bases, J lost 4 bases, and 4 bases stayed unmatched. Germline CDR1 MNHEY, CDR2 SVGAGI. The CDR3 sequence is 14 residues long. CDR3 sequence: CASSDGTGAETQYF. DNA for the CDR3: TGTGCCAGCAGTGACGGGACAGGGGCAGAGACCCAGTACTTC.

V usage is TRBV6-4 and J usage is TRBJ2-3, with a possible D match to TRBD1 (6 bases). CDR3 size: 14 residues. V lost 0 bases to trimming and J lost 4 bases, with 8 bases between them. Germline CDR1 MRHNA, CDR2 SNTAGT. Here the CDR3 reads CASSDSQGPDTQYF. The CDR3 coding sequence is TGTGCCAGCAGTGACTCGCAGGGGCCAGATACGCAGTATTTT.

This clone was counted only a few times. Written as DNA, the CDR3 is TGTGCCAGCAGTTTATCCTACGTAGCGGGGCGGGTTGAGCAGTACTTC. Translation: CASSLSYVAGRVEQYF. V and J are TRBV27 and TRBJ2-7, with TRBD2 matching over 8 bases. V dropped 0 bases and J dropped 7; count of bases not matched to a gene: 11. The germline V gene encodes CDR1 MNHEY and CDR2 SMNVEV (reference sequence). CDR3 size: 16 residues.

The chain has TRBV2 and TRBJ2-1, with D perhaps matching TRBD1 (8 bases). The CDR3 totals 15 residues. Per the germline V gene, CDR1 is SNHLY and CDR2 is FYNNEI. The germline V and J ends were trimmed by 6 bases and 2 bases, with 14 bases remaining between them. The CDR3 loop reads CASRTQGGAYNEQFF. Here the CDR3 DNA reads TGTGCCAGCAGAACACAGGGGGGGGCCTACAATGAGCAGTTCTTC.

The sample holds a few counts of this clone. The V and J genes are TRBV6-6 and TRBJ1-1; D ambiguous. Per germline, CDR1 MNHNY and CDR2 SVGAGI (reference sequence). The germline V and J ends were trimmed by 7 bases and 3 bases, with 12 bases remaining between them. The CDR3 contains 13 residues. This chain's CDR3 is CASKDQTDTEAFF. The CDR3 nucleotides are TGTGCCAGCAAGGACCAAACGGACACTGAAGCTTTCTTT.

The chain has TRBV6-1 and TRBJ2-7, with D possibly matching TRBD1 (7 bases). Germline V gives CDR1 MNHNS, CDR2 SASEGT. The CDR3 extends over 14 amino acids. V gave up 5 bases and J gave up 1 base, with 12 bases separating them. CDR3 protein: CASSPRGASYEQYF. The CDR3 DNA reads TGTGCCAGCAGTCCCAGGGGGGCATCCTACGAGCAGTACTTC.

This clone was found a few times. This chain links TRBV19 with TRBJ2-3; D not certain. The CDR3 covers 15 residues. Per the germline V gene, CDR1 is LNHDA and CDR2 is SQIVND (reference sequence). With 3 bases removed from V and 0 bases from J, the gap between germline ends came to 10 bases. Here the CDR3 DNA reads TGTGCCAGTAGTATTTCGCCGGCTAGCACAGATACGCAGTATTTT. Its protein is CASSISPASTDTQYF.

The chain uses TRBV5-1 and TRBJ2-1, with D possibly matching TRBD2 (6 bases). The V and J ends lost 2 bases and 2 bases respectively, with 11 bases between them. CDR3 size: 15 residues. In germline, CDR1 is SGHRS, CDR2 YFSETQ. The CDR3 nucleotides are TGCGCCAGCAGCTTTTGGGGGGAAGCCTACAATGAGCAGTTCTTC. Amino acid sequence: CASSFWGEAYNEQFF.

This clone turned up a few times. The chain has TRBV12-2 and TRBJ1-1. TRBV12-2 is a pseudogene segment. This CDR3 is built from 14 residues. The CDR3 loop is CASRRMGPNTEAFF. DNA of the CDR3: TGTGCAAGTCGCCGTATGGGACCGAACACTGAAGCTTTCTTT.

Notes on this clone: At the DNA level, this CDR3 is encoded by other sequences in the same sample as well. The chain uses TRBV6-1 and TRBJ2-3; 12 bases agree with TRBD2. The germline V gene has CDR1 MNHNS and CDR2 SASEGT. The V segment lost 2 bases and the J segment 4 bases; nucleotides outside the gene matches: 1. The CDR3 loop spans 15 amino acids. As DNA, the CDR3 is TGTGCCAGCAGTGAACTAGCGGGAGGGCCAGATACGCAGTATTTT. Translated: CASSELAGGPDTQYF.

CDR3: CASSLARGGNTGELFF. The CDR3 DNA reads as TGTGCCAGCAGCTTAGCGCGGGGGGGCAACACCGGGGAGCTGTTTTTT. The chain employs TRBV7-9 and TRBJ2-2; 9 nucleotides line up with TRBD2. Losses at the gene ends were 0 bases for V and 2 bases for J; bases not matched to a gene: 1. CDR1 SEHNR and CDR2 FQNEAQ come from the germline V gene (reference sequence). The CDR3 sequence is 16 residues long.

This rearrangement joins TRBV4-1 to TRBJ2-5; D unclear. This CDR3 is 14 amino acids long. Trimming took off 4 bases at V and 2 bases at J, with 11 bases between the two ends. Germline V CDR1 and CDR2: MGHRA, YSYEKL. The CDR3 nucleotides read TGCGCCAGCAGCCCCTTTTTACGACAAGAGACCCAGTACTTC. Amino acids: CASSPFLRQETQYF.

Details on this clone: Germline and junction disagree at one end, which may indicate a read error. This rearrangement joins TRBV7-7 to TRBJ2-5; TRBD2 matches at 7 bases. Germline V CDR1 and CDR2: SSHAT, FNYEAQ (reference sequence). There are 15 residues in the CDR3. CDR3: CASSLTAGVYETQYF. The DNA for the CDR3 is TGTGCTAGCAGCTTAACGGCGGGAGTTTATGAGACCCAGTACTTC.

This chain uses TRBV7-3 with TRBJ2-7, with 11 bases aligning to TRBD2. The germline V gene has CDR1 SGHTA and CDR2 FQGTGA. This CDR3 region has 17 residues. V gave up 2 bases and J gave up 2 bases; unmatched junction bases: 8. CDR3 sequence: CASSLGGGTSGTYEQYF. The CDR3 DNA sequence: TGTGCCAGCAGCTTAGGAGGGGGGACTAGCGGCACCTACGAGCAGTACTTC.

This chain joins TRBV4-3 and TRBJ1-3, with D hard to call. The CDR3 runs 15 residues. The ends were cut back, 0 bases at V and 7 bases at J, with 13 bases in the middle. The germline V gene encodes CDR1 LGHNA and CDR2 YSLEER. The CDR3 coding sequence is TGCGCCAGCAGCCAAGATCTCTACGTGGGGAACACCATATATTTT. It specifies CASSQDLYVGNTIYF.

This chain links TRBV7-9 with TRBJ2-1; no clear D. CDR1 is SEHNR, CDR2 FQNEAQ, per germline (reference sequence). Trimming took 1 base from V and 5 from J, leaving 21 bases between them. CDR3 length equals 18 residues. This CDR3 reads CASSLVVSHPEWNNEQFF. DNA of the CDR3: TGTGCCAGCAGCTTAGTGGTCTCTCACCCGGAATGGAACAATGAGCAGTTCTTC.

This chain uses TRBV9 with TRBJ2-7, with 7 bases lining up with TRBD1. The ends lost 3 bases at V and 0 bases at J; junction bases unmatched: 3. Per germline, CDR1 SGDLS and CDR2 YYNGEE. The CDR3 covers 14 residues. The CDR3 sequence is CASSEGGASYEQYF. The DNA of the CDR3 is TGTGCCAGCAGCGAAGGGGGCGCCTCCTACGAGCAGTACTTC.

The CDR3 here is CASSSRGLGSYNEQFF. The CDR3 nucleotides are TGTGCCAGCAGCTCACGCGGACTAGGCTCCTACAATGAGCAGTTCTTC. The V and J genes are TRBV7-6 and TRBJ2-1, with 7 nucleotides matching TRBD2. CDR1 and CDR2 (germline): SGHVS, FNYEAQ. There are 16 residues in the CDR3. J was trimmed by 0 bases and V by 4 bases; bases with no gene match: 6.

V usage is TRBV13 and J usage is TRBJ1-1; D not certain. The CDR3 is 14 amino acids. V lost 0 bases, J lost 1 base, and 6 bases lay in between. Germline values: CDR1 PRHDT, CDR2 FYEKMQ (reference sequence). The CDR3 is CASSLGHENTEAFF. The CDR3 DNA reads TGTGCCAGCAGCTTAGGTCACGAGAACACTGAAGCTTTCTTT.

CDR3 sequence reads: CASSQVGGRAAGELFF. CDR3 coding DNA: TGCGCCAGCAGCCAAGTCGGGGGAAGAGCGGCCGGGGAGCTGTTTTTT. V gene TRBV4-1 combines with J gene TRBJ2-2; possibly TRBD2 for D (6 bases). V was clipped by 1 base and J by 6 bases, with 15 bases between them. Germline V gene sequence: CDR1 MGHRA, CDR2 YSYEKL. The CDR3 runs to 16 residues.

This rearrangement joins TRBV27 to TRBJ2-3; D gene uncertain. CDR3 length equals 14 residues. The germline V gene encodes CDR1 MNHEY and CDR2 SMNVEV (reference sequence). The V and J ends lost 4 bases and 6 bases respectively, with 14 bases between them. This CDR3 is CASSWVANGDTQYF. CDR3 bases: TGTGCCAGCAGTTGGGTGGCCAACGGGGATACGCAGTATTTT.

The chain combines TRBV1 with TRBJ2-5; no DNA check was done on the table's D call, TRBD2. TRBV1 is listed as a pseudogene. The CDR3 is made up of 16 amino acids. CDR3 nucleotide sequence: TGCACCAGCAGCCCGCCACTAGCGGGGTGTGAAGAGACCCAGTACTTC. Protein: CTSSPPLAGCEETQYF.